The 32 T cell receptor beta chains presented below share a single source sample, sequenced in a study of blood T cells in healthy people across ages. Combining a sample-barcoded 5' primer with a J-beta primer mix, a second PCR ran for roughly 7 to 11 cycles. TCRdb used MiXCR to reprocess the 5' RACE reads, holding one entry per CDR3 protein. In the table there are under 1,000,000 distinct CDR3 sequences, roughly 40% of which are singletons. Sequencing used blood. These receptors all stem from a man aged 18 to 35 in good health.

This clonotype was counted once. This CDR3 reads CASSVGTALPPGELFF. As DNA, the CDR3 is TGTGCCAGCAGCGTGGGTACAGCCCTCCCCCCCGGGGAGCTGTTTTTT. V is TRBV9 and J is TRBJ2-2; D call uncertain. The CDR3 consists of 16 residues. Germline V gene data show CDR1 as SGDLS and CDR2 as YYNGEE. The germline V and J ends were trimmed by 2 bases and 6 bases, with 17 bases remaining between them. The full variable domain, its missing parts supplied by reference TRBV9 and TRBJ2-2, is DSGVTQTPKHLITATGQRVTLRCSPRSGDLSVYWYQQSLDQGLQFLIQYYNGEERAKGNILERFSAQQFPDLHSELNLSSLELGDSALYFCASSVGTALPPGELFFGEGSRLTVL.

The sample holds a few counts of this clonotype. This chain links TRBV25-1 with TRBJ2-5; D could derive from TRBD1 or TRBD2 (6 bases each). Germline lookup yields CDR1 MGHDK and CDR2 SYGVNS. Trimming took 1 base from V and 3 from J, leaving 12 bases between them. The CDR3 is 15 residues long. In nucleotides, the CDR3 is TGTGCCAGCAGTGAATTTGGGGGGCACGAAGAGACCCAGTACTTC. Translating it yields CASSEFGGHEETQYF.

This clonotype was recorded at least ten times. The gene calls are TRBV5-1 and TRBJ2-7; 9 positions match TRBD1. Germline CDR1 is SGHRS and CDR2 is YFSETQ. The CDR3 is 16 residues long. Unmatched junction bases numbered 11, after V lost 4 bases and J lost 3 bases. In DNA, the CDR3 is TGCGCCAGCAGCCAAATTACCGGGACAGGGCTCTACGAGCAGTACTTC. Its translation: CASSQITGTGLYEQYF. Drawing the rest from reference TRBV5-1 and TRBJ2-7, the complete variable domain is KAGVTQTPRYLIKTRGQQVTLSCSPISGHRSVSWYQQTPGQGLQFLFEYFSETQRNKGNFPGRFSGRQFSNSRSEMNVSTLELGDSALYLCASSQITGTGLYEQYFGPGTRLTVT.

J is TRBJ1-5 and V is TRBV19; D is undetermined. The tail of the sequence fits TRBJ2-3 better, so the J call may be wrong. The CDR3 spans 13 residues. Germline CDR1 reads LNHDA; CDR2 reads SQIVND (reference sequence). The chain's CDR3 is CASSILVDQPQYF. CDR3 nucleotide sequence: TGTGCCAGTAGTATTTTGGTGGATCAGCCCCAGTATTTT.

The sample holds many counts of this clonotype. J is TRBJ2-3 and V is TRBV7-2, with 12 bases aligning to TRBD1. From germline, CDR1 is SGHTA and CDR2 FQGNSA. The J segment lost 5 bases and the V segment lost 1 base, leaving 10 bases of the junction unmatched. The CDR3 has 18 amino acids. DNA for the CDR3: TGTGCCAGCAGCTTAGTTATTGTGGGACAGGGGGCGGGAGATACGCAGTATTTT. Translated, it gives CASSLVIVGQGAGDTQYF.

This clonotype was detected ten times or more. The chain combines TRBV29-1 with TRBJ2-7; the D gene could be TRBD1 or TRBD2 (6 bases each). CDR3 length equals 14 residues. V lost 7 bases to trimming and J lost 2 bases, with 18 bases between them. Per the germline V gene, CDR1 is SQVTM and CDR2 is ANQGSEA. This CDR3 reads CSALPGDTAYEQYF. Written as DNA, the CDR3 is TGCAGCGCCCTACCGGGGGACACCGCCTACGAGCAGTACTTC.

There are a few counts of this clonotype. This chain links TRBV20-1 with TRBJ1-6; 9 nucleotides match TRBD1. CDR3 length: 17 amino acids. Trimming took 5 bases from V and 2 from J; bases not matched to a gene: 10. Germline V CDR1 and CDR2: DFQATT, SNEGSKA (reference sequence). The CDR3 loop reads CSARAGTGRPYNSPLHF. CDR3 in DNA: TGCAGTGCTCGTGCCGGGACAGGGAGGCCCTATAATTCACCCCTCCACTTT.

The chain employs TRBV4-1 and TRBJ1-2, with 7 bases lining up with TRBD1. The trim removed 6 bases at V and 6 bases at J, leaving 19 bases unmatched. There are 17 residues in the CDR3. The V gene's germline CDR1 is MGHRA and CDR2 YSYEKL. The CDR3 loop reads CASSQPGQRKGNDGYTF. Written as DNA, the CDR3 is TGCGCCAGCAGTCAACCGGGACAGCGAAAAGGGAACGATGGCTACACCTTC.

V gene TRBV20-1 combines with J gene TRBJ1-1; 8 nucleotides match TRBD1. Germline lookup yields CDR1 DFQATT and CDR2 SNEGSKA (reference sequence). This CDR3 comprises 15 residues. V was clipped by 3 bases and J by 3 bases; unmatched bases: 9. The CDR3 sequence: CSASGFGQGHTEAFF. In DNA form, the CDR3 reads TGCAGTGCTAGTGGTTTTGGACAGGGCCACACTGAAGCTTTCTTT.

The chain is built from TRBV7-3 and TRBJ2-2; tentative D call: TRBD1 (5 bases). The V gene lost 5 bases and the J gene lost 3 bases, with 10 bases spanning the gap. This CDR3 is 14 amino acids long. Germline V lookup: CDR1 SGHTA, CDR2 FQGTGA. This CDR3 reads CASSPDRYTGELFF. For the CDR3, the DNA is TGTGCCAGCAGCCCAGACAGATACACCGGGGAGCTGTTTTTT.

This chain uses TRBV4-1 with TRBJ1-1; 7 nucleotides agree with TRBD1. CDR3 length: 15 residues. Germline lookup yields CDR1 MGHRA and CDR2 YSYEKL. V shed 2 bases and J 5 bases; nucleotides not matched to a gene: 8. The CDR3 here is CASSQSGQFGTEAFF. The CDR3 region has the DNA TGCGCCAGCAGCCAATCGGGACAGTTCGGGACTGAAGCTTTCTTT.

This clonotype has at least ten counts. Being one base from a much bigger clone, this may be a read error. The chain has TRBV11-2 and TRBJ2-7; the D is unclear. The CDR3 extends over 14 amino acids. V gave up 2 bases and J gave up 3 bases, with 11 bases separating them. Germline CDR1 reads SGHAT; CDR2 reads FQNNGV. Here the CDR3 reads CASSLSRGHYEQYF. DNA for the CDR3: TGTGCCAGCAGCTTAAGCCGAGGCCACTACGAGCAGTACTTC. Complete variable domain (other parts from reference TRBV11-2 and TRBJ2-7): EAGVAQSPRYKIIEKRQSVAFWCNPISGHATLYWYQQILGQGPKLLIQFQNNGVVDDSQLPKDRFSAERLKGVDSTLKIQPAKLEDSAVYLCASSLSRGHYEQYFGPGTRLTVT.

The chain uses TRBV18 and TRBJ2-3; D remains unclear. Trimming took 0 bases from V and 9 from J, leaving 13 bases between them. The CDR3 runs to 14 residues. Germline-derived CDR1 and CDR2 are KGHSH and LQKENI. CDR3 nucleotides: TGTGCCAGCTCACCACCGGCGGCCTTAAGCACGCAGTATTTT. Translated, it gives CASSPPAALSTQYF.

The chain has TRBV4-3 and TRBJ2-7; possible D gene TRBD1, 6 bases. Trimming cost V 0 bases and J 2 bases, with 14 bases left between them. The CDR3 is 16 amino acids. Germline V lookup: CDR1 LGHNA, CDR2 YSLEER. CDR3 DNA: TGCGCCAGCAGCCAAGAAGTCACAGGGAGAGCCTACGAGCAGTACTTC. Its protein product is CASSQEVTGRAYEQYF.

The J gene is TRBJ1-1, the V gene TRBV20-1, with D tentatively TRBD1 (5 bases). Germline loops: CDR1 DFQATT, CDR2 SNEGSKA (reference sequence). V was clipped by 3 bases and J by 0 bases, with 14 bases between them. The CDR3 is 15 amino acids. In nucleotides, the CDR3 is TGCAGTGCTAGTGAGAAGGGGCGGATGAACACTGAAGCTTTCTTT. As protein: CSASEKGRMNTEAFF.

This sequence joins TRBV12-3 or TRBV12-4 and TRBJ1-2; TRBD1 might be the D (5 bases). The CDR3 totals 14 residues. Trimming left V 5 bases short and J 7 bases short, with 17 bases between. The CDR3, as DNA: TGTGCCAGCAGTCCCAGTCGGGGGTGGTGTGGCTACACCTTC. It is translated as CASSPSRGWCGYTF.

This sequence joins TRBV5-1 and TRBJ2-1; 8 bases fit TRBD2. There are 15 residues in the CDR3. V lost 4 bases, J lost 13 bases, and 16 bases stayed unmatched. Germline CDR1 and CDR2: SGHRS and YFSETQ. CDR3 in amino acids: CASSITSGGRETQFF. The CDR3 region has the DNA TGCGCCAGCAGCATAACTAGCGGTGGGAGAGAGACCCAGTTCTTC. The full variable domain, rest sourced from reference TRBV5-1 and TRBJ2-1, is KAGVTQTPRYLIKTRGQQVTLSCSPISGHRSVSWYQQTPGQGLQFLFEYFSETQRNKGNFPGRFSGRQFSNSRSEMNVSTLELGDSALYLCASSITSGGRETQFFGPGTRLTVL.

J is TRBJ2-1 and V is TRBV29-1, with no clear D. The J call may be mistaken, given a closer DNA end match to TRBJ2-7. The CDR3 length is 13 residues. CDR1 SQVTM and CDR2 ANQGSEA come from the germline V gene. As DNA, the CDR3 is TGCAGCGCCCGAGACAAGAGCTACAATGAGCAGTACTTC. It specifies CSARDKSYNEQYF.

This rearrangement joins TRBV10-3 to TRBJ2-5, with 9 bases lining up with TRBD1. The CDR3 sequence is 15 residues long. With 3 bases clipped from V and 0 bases from J, the junction kept 2 bases outside the gene matches. Germline loops: CDR1 ENHRY, CDR2 SYGVKD. The CDR3 protein is CAISEGTGNQETQYF. The DNA for the CDR3 is TGTGCCATCAGTGAAGGGACAGGGAACCAAGAGACCCAGTACTTC.

This clonotype occurred a few times. The chain couples TRBV13 to TRBJ1-5; D unresolved. Trimming pared 6 bases from V and 4 bases from J, leaving 16 bases between. Germline V gene lookup returns CDR1 PRHDT and CDR2 FYEKMQ (reference sequence). The CDR3 length is 15 residues. The CDR3 is CASSAGRGRNQPQHF. The DNA of the CDR3 is TGTGCCAGCAGTGCCGGGCGAGGCCGGAATCAGCCCCAGCATTTT.

This clonotype occurred a few times. The chain carries TRBV6-2 or TRBV6-3 and TRBJ2-7, with 11 bases lining up with TRBD2. Germline trimming cut 6 bases from V and 6 bases from J; bases unmatched to any gene: 10. CDR1 is MNHEY and CDR2 is SVGEGT in the germline V gene. The length of the CDR3 is 15 residues. CDR3 nucleotides: TGTGCCAGCAGAGCTCAACTAGCGGGGGCTCTCGAGCAGTACTTC. Translated, it gives CASRAQLAGALEQYF.

The chain combines TRBV4-2 with TRBJ1-3; 7 nucleotides match TRBD1. The CDR3 loop spans 16 amino acids. V shed 4 bases, J shed 0 bases, and the junction held 6 bases outside the gene matches. Germline V gene lookup returns CDR1 LGHNA and CDR2 YNFKEQ. The CDR3 sequence: CASSRGQASSGNTIYF. The CDR3 DNA is TGTGCCAGCAGCCGAGGACAGGCCAGCTCTGGAAACACCATATATTTT.

In this sample, this clonotype turned up a few times. In nucleotides, the CDR3 is TGTGCCAGCAGCGATGGTCTGTATCAGCCCCAGCATTTT. This codes for CASSDGLYQPQHF. This chain connects TRBV6-2 or TRBV6-3 to TRBJ1-5, with D hard to call. The V end was cut by 6 bases, the J end by 5 bases, with 11 bases between. Looked up from germline, CDR1 is MNHEY and CDR2 is SVGEGT. The CDR3 sequence is 13 residues long.

The V gene is TRBV29-1, the J gene TRBJ2-3; no reliable D call. The V end was cut by 2 bases, the J end by 7 bases, with 1 base between. CDR3 length: 9 amino acids. Germline assignment: CDR1 SQVTM and CDR2 ANQGSEA. The CDR3 sequence: CSVENTQYF. The DNA for the CDR3 is TGCAGCGTTGAAAATACGCAGTATTTT.

This clonotype has at least ten counts. This chain joins TRBV7-9 and TRBJ1-2; D is perhaps TRBD1 (6 bases). Germline lookup yields CDR1 SEHNR and CDR2 FQNEAQ (reference sequence). This CDR3 contains 15 residues. V lost 0 bases to trimming and J lost 7 bases, with 15 bases between them. The CDR3 region has the DNA TGTGCCAGCAGCTTAGCGCCAAGGCAGGGGTTTGGCTACACCTTC. It translates to CASSLAPRQGFGYTF.

This clonotype has only a few counts. V gene TRBV5-1 combines with J gene TRBJ2-7; D may match TRBD1 or TRBD2 (6 bases each). V was pared by 6 bases and J by 3 bases, with 16 bases between. Germline-derived CDR1 and CDR2 are SGHRS and YFSETQ. This CDR3 has 14 residues. The CDR3 sequence is CASTQPGAIYEQYF. The CDR3 DNA is TGCGCCAGCACCCAACCGGGGGCGATCTACGAGCAGTACTTC. Based on the CDR3 plus reference TRBV5-1 and TRBJ2-7, the full variable domain is KAGVTQTPRYLIKTRGQQVTLSCSPISGHRSVSWYQQTPGQGLQFLFEYFSETQRNKGNFPGRFSGRQFSNSRSEMNVSTLELGDSALYLCASTQPGAIYEQYFGPGTRLTVT.

As for this clonotype: One end of the junction fails to match germline, which may point to a read error. J is TRBJ1-4 and V is TRBV27; D remains unclear. The germline CDR1 and CDR2 sequences are MNHEY and SMNVEV (reference sequence). This CDR3 region has 15 residues. The CDR3 spells CVSSPDPTTNEKLFF. DNA of the CDR3: TGTGTCAGCAGTCCTGACCCGACAACTAATGAAAAACTGTTTTTT.

A remark on this clonotype: One end of the junction is discordant with germline, which a read error may explain. This sequence joins TRBV14 and TRBJ2-5, with a tentative D call TRBD1 (7 bases). Germline V gives CDR1 SGHDN, CDR2 FVKESK. This CDR3 is built from 15 residues. In DNA form, the CDR3 reads TGCGCCAGCGTCGGAGTTGGACAGGACTACAATGAGCAGTACTTC. Translating gives CASVGVGQDYNEQYF.

This clonotype has a count of ten or more. The rearrangement joins TRBV7-2 to TRBJ2-5; unclear D gene. The germline CDR1 and CDR2 sequences are SGHTA and FQGNSA. The CDR3 extends over 13 amino acids. V was clipped by 3 bases and J by 4 bases, with 9 bases between them. The CDR3 region is CASSFGRVETQYF. CDR3 bases: TGTGCCAGCAGCTTCGGTAGGGTAGAGACCCAGTACTTC. The full variable domain, completed using reference TRBV7-2 and TRBJ2-5, is GAGVSQSPSNKVTEKGKDVELRCDPISGHTALYWYRQSLGQGLEFLIYFQGNSAPDKSGLPSDRFSAERTGGSVSTLTIQRTQQEDSAVYLCASSFGRVETQYFGPGTRLLVL.

The chain has TRBV9 and TRBJ2-1; D is perhaps TRBD2 (6 bases). Germline CDR1 SGDLS, CDR2 YYNGEE. Trimming took 0 bases from V and 4 from J, leaving 11 bases between them. There are 15 residues in the CDR3. Here the CDR3 DNA reads TGTGCCAGCAGCGTAGGCGGGGCCGGGTACAATGAGCAGTTCTTC. This translates into CASSVGGAGYNEQFF.

The sample holds many counts of this clonotype. J is TRBJ2-4 and V is TRBV4-2, with 7 bases identical to TRBD1. This CDR3 comprises 15 residues. Germline assignment: CDR1 LGHNA and CDR2 YNFKEQ. V gave up 0 bases and J gave up 5 bases; unmatched junction bases: 4. CDR3 sequence reads: CASSQDRDRQNIQYF. The CDR3, as DNA: TGTGCCAGCAGCCAAGACCGGGACAGACAAAACATTCAGTACTTC.

This rearrangement joins TRBV7-2 to TRBJ1-2; D may be TRBD1 (5 bases). Germline CDR1 is SGHTA and CDR2 is FQGNSA. The CDR3 loop spans 14 amino acids. Trimming removed 2 bases at V and 2 bases at J, with 9 bases between. CDR3 DNA sequence: TGTGCCAGCAGCTTAACCAGGGAGAACTATGGCTACACCTTC. Amino acids: CASSLTRENYGYTF.